This TCR beta chain is from a study of shared clonotypes between healthy human individuals (TCRdb year 2020). Describing the broader study: The cohort included a few men and a couple of women between 18 and 49 years of age. For each donor, CD4 naive and CD4 memory were each run on three plates, CD8 naive on two plates, and CD8 memory on one plate. To estimate repertoire size and how much clonotypes are shared between individuals, the study performed deep sequencing of blood TCR repertoires from 4 to 6 healthy adults. Libraries were prepared and TCR repertoires were sequenced by different laboratories using diverse techniques, in order to increase sequencing depth and limit assay-specific biases. Between about 0.8 and 9 billion PBMCs per donor were obtained by leukapheresis. Summary of the overall study and its limitations: The small number of donors limited the genetic and exposure-history diversity represented. Naive subsets generally had larger estimated clonotype richness than memory subsets did. Pairwise subsampling indicated that sequencing depth was expected to affect the degree of clonotype sharing among donors. Even with the large sequencing depth, rarefaction of the sorted-subset datasets indicated that sequencing was incomplete. Across a handful of donors, roughly 5.4% of naive CD4, roughly 3.5% of naive CD8, under 2.5% of memory CD4, and roughly 0.4% of memory CD8 clonotypes were shared. Sampling was limited to blood, and TCR repertoires in tissue likely differ from TCR repertoires in blood. Clonotypes shared by all four sorted-subset donors showed higher generation probabilities than non-shared clonotypes.

Donors were healthy HIV-negative adults with no recently reported acute infections or vaccinations. Only Caucasian adults living in Nashville, Tennessee, USA were represented among the donors. CD4+ T cells were enriched through magnetic negative selection, after which naive cells were positively selected on CD45RA and the remaining negative fraction served as the memory subset. Blood was obtained by leukapheresis, after which PBMCs were separated by Ficoll-Histopaque density gradient centrifugation and cryopreserved in liquid nitrogen vapor phase. Analytical flow cytometry was used to check the purity and quantity of every magnetically sorted T cell population. Genomic DNA was isolated from every sorted fraction and measured by UV absorbance on a Nanodrop 2000c. Concerning this clone: Its antigen is currently not known. No base-level quality is on record; no much larger clone is a single base apart.

Using the deep immunoSEQ assay, TCR CDR3 regions were amplified from genomic DNA by multiplex PCR. Extracted genomic DNA from each cell subset was spread evenly across all wells of several immunoSEQ 96-well plates, with each plate serving as a replicate. For sorted subsets, approximately 200 ng of genomic DNA, equivalent to around 30,000 T cell genomes, went into each replicate PCR. The purified libraries were quantified using a Qubit 3.0 fluorometer, sized with a Bioanalyzer 2100, and then quantified again using the KAPA Library Quantification kit. Every immunoSEQ 96-well plate was sequenced on a separate single-read 150-cycle Illumina NextSeq 550 flow cell. Turning to the authors' computational methods: Because the immunoSEQ output held only junctional sequences and lacked quality scores, the filtering could not match the filtering applied to full-length reads. To assign V/J genes and CDR3, sequences were annotated against IMGT germline references using PyIR, a Python wrapper for IgBLAST v1.9. Reads with weak V/J assignments (E-value above 1e-6), missing CDR3, stop codons, out-of-frame junctions, or ambiguous translated residues were removed. V3J clonotypes were defined by identical inferred V gene, J gene, and CDR3 amino acid sequence. Percentage overlap between repertoires was computed as shared unique clonotypes divided by the size of the smaller repertoire. Three approaches were used to assess repertoire richness: RTK rarefaction, the Chao1 estimator, and Recon v2.1 estimates of unobserved clonotypes. Generation probabilities for all TCRbeta clonotypes obtained by the gDNA method from a few donors were computed using OLGA. TCRdb holds this immuneACCESS table with in-frame rearrangements only. Some clones are missing; in checked studies, unresolved V genes explain under half, and the rest has no known cause. V and J calls and clone size follow that table, whereas D and trimming were derived from the DNA. In this sample the table shows roughly 1 million clones, about 80% of which occur a single time. Of the sample, less than 1.5% is held by the ten largest clones.

CDR1 and CDR2 are read off the germline V gene as SNHLY and FYNNEI. CDR3 length: 15 amino acids, cysteine to phenylalanine. The read is trimmed to its CDR3 DNA, 45 bases read in frame from base 1. V has 6 bases trimmed and J has 3 bases trimmed; junction bases matching no gene number 9. The chain couples TRBV2 to TRBJ2-5; 8 bases in between match TRBD2. Source material: memory CD4+ T cells sorted from blood. The meaning of the sample's cell subset or site label: CD45RA-negative fraction. The receptor was derived from a man aged 18-30 years in good health. The sequenced DNA is TGTGCCAGCAGCGAAACCGGGACTAGTAAAGAGACCCAGTACTTC. Its translation reads: CASSETGTSKETQYF.